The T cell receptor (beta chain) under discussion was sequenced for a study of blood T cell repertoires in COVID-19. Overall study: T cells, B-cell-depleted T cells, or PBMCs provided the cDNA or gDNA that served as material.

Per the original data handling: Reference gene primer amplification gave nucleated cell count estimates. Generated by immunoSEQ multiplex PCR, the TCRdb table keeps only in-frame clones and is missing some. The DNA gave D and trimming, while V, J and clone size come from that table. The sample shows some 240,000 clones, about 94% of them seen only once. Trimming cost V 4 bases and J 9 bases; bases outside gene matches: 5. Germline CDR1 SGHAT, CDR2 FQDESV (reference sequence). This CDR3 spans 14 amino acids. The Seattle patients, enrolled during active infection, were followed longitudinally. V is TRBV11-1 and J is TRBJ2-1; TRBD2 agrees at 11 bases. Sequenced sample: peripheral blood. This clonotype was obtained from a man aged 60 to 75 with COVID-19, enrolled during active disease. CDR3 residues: CASSSPGTSGEQFF. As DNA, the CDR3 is TGTGCCAGCAGCTCACCCGGGACTAGCGGTGAGCAGTTCTTC.